This T cell receptor beta chain is drawn from a study of CD8+CD57+ T cells in acquired aplastic anemia. The CDR3 consists of 12 residues. CDR1 and CDR2 (germline): MNHNS, SASEGT. V dropped 2 bases and J dropped 3 bases, with 5 bases sitting between them. Patients chosen for sequencing had shown CD8+CD57+ cell expansion by flow cytometry. Acquired aplastic anemia of severe grade affected all patients. Of note for this clonotype: With a much larger clone just one base away, this may be a read error. The CDR3 does not end in the conserved phenylalanine or tryptophan, so this is likely a read error.

Both TCR beta VDJ combination and CDR3 sequence profiling were carried out. Genomic DNA was the template for this profiling. TCRdb independently ran MiXCR on the reads; one entry per CDR3 protein. The repertoire holds a few hundred thousand distinct CDR3 sequences, with about 50% as singletons. The rearrangement joins TRBV6-1 to TRBJ2-7; D gene ambiguous. The receptor comes from a human donor with aplastic anemia. Sequences were obtained from sorted CD4+, CD8+, or CD8+CD57+ T cells (not recorded which) from PBMCs. CDR3 in amino acids: CASSEPNYEQYL. The CDR3 DNA reads TGTGCCAGCAGTGAACCTAACTACGAGCAGTACTTA.